The source of this T cell receptor (beta chain) is a study of T-cell reconstitution after alpha-beta-depleted transplantation in children (dated by TCRdb to about 2016). A note on the overall study: T-cell immune reconstitution after TCRalphabeta/CD19-depleted allogeneic hematopoietic cell transplantation in children was quantitatively tracked in the study by means of TCR repertoire profiling. Beyond this particular receptor, the publication reports: Over subsequent months, a decline in hyperexpanded clone frequencies was noted, and after one year, T-cell counts and TCRbeta diversity were mostly ascribed to newly produced T cells. In some patients, high TCRbeta diversity at day 60 was attributed to recipient T cells and intrathymic progenitors that had survived conditioning. The apparently early alphabetaT-cell count recovery about two months after transplant was reportedly dependent on only several hundred rapidly expanded clones derived from non-depleted graft cells.

To note about this clonotype: The target of this receptor is not known. No much larger clone is present one base from it, and per-base qualities are unavailable.

The treatment or condition label here, explained by the study, means: allogeneic hematopoietic cell transplantation with graft depleted of TCRalphabeta T cells and CD19 B cells. The children who served as transplant recipients had been given grafts of TCRalphabeta/CD19-depleted allogeneic hematopoietic cells. Library method: PCR. Sequencer: Illumina HiSeq 2500. Molecular barcoding was employed in the preparation of TCR libraries, with unique molecular identifiers being used to normalize TCRbeta repertoire quantification. The public reads were quality trimmed at Q25 with fastp and then assembled into clones with MiXCR by TCRdb, keeping productive beta chains. Duplicate CDR3 protein sequences are folded into a single record with the most common DNA and genes. The sample records 500,000 to 750,000 distinct CDR3 sequences, about a quarter of which are singletons. The biggest ten clones account for about a third of the sample.

From its cysteine to its phenylalanine, the CDR3 spans 14 amino acids. The only DNA kept is the CDR3, 42 bases in frame from the first base. The CDR1 and CDR2 encoded by the germline V gene are SGHRS and YFSETQ. Cut back by 0 bases and 1 base, the V and J ends lie 8 bases apart. Specimen: PBMCs, collected before TCRalphabeta/CD19-depleted stem cell transplant. The V and J segments used are TRBV5-1 and TRBJ2-7, with the identity of the D gene unclear. The receptor comes from a boy under three years old with Wiskott-Aldrich syndrome, due to receive a stem cell transplant. The CDR3 protein sequence reads: CASSLGDPSYEQYF. The nucleotides are TGCGCCAGCAGCTTGGGAGACCCATCCTACGAGCAGTACTTC.